This TCR beta chain was observed in a study of technical replicates of blood from four donors. CDR1 is MDHEN and CDR2 is SYDVKM in the germline V gene. Unmatched junction bases numbered 4, after V lost 7 bases and J lost 0 bases. The CDR3 has 14 residues. Generated by immunoSEQ multiplex PCR, the TCRdb table keeps only in-frame clones and is missing some. The table shows roughly 80,000 clones, with about 94% occurring only once. This sequence originates from a human donor in good health. This chain connects TRBV28 to TRBJ2-7, with 9 bases that match TRBD2. Input material: T cells isolated from PBMCs. The DNA of the CDR3 is TGTGCCAGCATGAGTAGCGGGAGCTCCTACGAGCAGTACTTC. Its protein is CASMSSGSSYEQYF. Looking up the rest from reference TRBV28 and TRBJ2-7 gives the full variable domain: DVKVTQSSRYLVKRTGEKVFLECVQDMDHENMFWYRQDPGLGLRLIYFSYDVKMKEKGDIPEGYSVSREKKERFSLILESASTNQTSMYLCASMSSGSSYEQYFGPGTRLTVT.